This T cell receptor (beta chain) was retrieved from a study of response to subunit inactivated influenza vaccine listed by TCRdb under 2018. Regarding the research as a whole: To follow how T cells responded to a trivalent subunit inactivated influenza vaccine, the researchers relied on deep quantitative profiling of the T cell receptor repertoire.

Receptor libraries were prepared by RT-PCR. This sample was sequenced with an Illumina HiSeq 2500. The public reads were run again by TCRdb, first through fastp at Q25 and then through MiXCR, and only productive beta chains were kept. Entries are consolidated by CDR3 protein sequence, retaining the most common genes and DNA. The sample profile shows roughly 710,000 distinct CDR3 sequences; less than 15% of them were found once. The top ten constitute 7.6% of the sample. Beyond this particular receptor, the publication reports: The authors suggested that each seasonal influenza vaccination may recruit only a limited number of new T cells.

A note on this clonotype: What antigen it recognizes has not been identified. No clone much larger than this one lies a single base away; base qualities are absent.

CDR1 DFQATT and CDR2 SNEGSKA are derived from the germline V gene (reference sequence). Including the terminal cysteine and phenylalanine, the CDR3 comprises 12 residues. The sequence is cut down to CDR3 DNA, 36 bases in frame from base 1. The sequencing used PBMCs from blood, collected 14 days before vaccination. This clonotype originated in a man aged 50 to 60 who received an inactivated influenza vaccine. Donor details come from another sample of the same person, matched by shared clones. The rearranged chain carries TRBV20-1 and TRBJ1-1; TRBD1 is a weak D gene call, 6 bases matching. The CDR3 has the sequence CRALGGISEAFF. The nucleotide sequence reads as follows: TGCAGAGCTTTGGGGGGCATCTCTGAAGCTTTCTTT.